The 16 T cell receptor beta chains presented below share a single source sample, sequenced in a study of regulatory T cells in long-lasting Graves disease. Indicated time point: persistent/refractory GD, antithyroid drugs over 5 years with positive TRAb. RNA extracted from PBMCs served as the sequencing template. To make TCR beta libraries, researchers used iRepertoire HTBI primers and Arm-PCR of CDR3 regions. TCRdb itself ran the multiplex PCR reads through MiXCR, one entry per CDR3 protein. The table lists about 660,000 distinct CDR3 sequences, around 32% of them singletons. The sequencing here drew on peripheral blood mononuclear cells (PBMCs), taken when the disease was refractory, from a patient treated with antithyroid drugs. These receptors all stem from a female donor with Graves disease.

To note about this clonotype: This sequence may be a read error, since a much larger clone differs from it by one base. CDR3 nucleotide sequence: TGTGCCGGCAGGAGGGACAGGTTCCCCCTGCCTGAAGCTTTCTTT. This translates into CAGRRDRFPLPEAFF. J is TRBJ1-1 and V is TRBV2; TRBD1 matches at 8 bases. The CDR3 extends over 15 amino acids. Germline-derived CDR1 and CDR2 are SNHLY and FYNNEI.

Ten or more counts support this clonotype. The chain employs TRBV19 and TRBJ2-7; tentatively, D is TRBD2 (5 bases). The V end was cut by 3 bases, the J end by 6 bases, with 12 bases between. Germline V gene sequence: CDR1 LNHDA, CDR2 SQIVND (reference sequence). The CDR3 is 13 residues long. The CDR3 nucleotides read TGTGCCAGTAGTATTTCGGGGATTGGCGAGCAGTACTTC. Translation: CASSISGIGEQYF.

This clonotype was observed a handful of times. V usage is TRBV5-4 and J usage is TRBJ2-7; D is undetermined. The CDR3 is made up of 13 amino acids. Germline V lookup: CDR1 SGHNT, CDR2 YYREEE (reference sequence). The V end was cut by 0 bases, the J end by 1 base, with 5 bases between. CDR3 DNA: TGTGCCAGCAGCTTGGATCTTTCCTACGAGCAGTACTTC. It specifies CASSLDLSYEQYF.

The table lists this clonotype with many counts. V usage is TRBV25-1 and J usage is TRBJ2-7; 9 bases fit TRBD2. V trimming: 2 bases; J trimming: 1 base; junction bases outside the gene matches: 3. The CDR3 has 15 residues. Germline assignment: CDR1 MGHDK and CDR2 SYGVNS. CDR3: CASSERLAGSYEQYF. Written as DNA, the CDR3 is TGTGCCAGCAGTGAAAGGCTAGCGGGATCCTACGAGCAGTACTTC.

In its sample, this clonotype was seen many times. V usage is TRBV12-3 or TRBV12-4 and J usage is TRBJ2-4; 8 bases agree with TRBD1. CDR3 size: 16 residues. The J segment lost 0 bases and the V segment lost 7 bases, leaving 8 bases of the junction unmatched. CDR3 coding DNA: TGTGCCAGCACCTCCGGACAGGGAATAGCCAAAAACATTCAGTACTTC. Translation gives CASTSGQGIAKNIQYF.

This clonotype was seen a handful of times. This chain uses TRBV20-1 with TRBJ1-1, with a possible D match to TRBD1 (6 bases). Germline loops: CDR1 DFQATT, CDR2 SNEGSKA (reference sequence). V lost 4 bases to trimming and J lost 10 bases, with 13 bases between them. This CDR3 is 11 amino acids long. This CDR3 reads CSATPGDPAFF. The CDR3 coding sequence is TGCAGTGCTACCCCAGGGGACCCAGCTTTCTTT.

In its sample, this clonotype was seen a few times. The CDR3 sequence is CASSLGKPGQGGSPLHF. The CDR3 DNA reads as TGTGCCAGCAGCTTAGGCAAGCCGGGACAGGGAGGATCACCCCTCCACTTT. The rearrangement joins TRBV7-9 to TRBJ1-6; the match to TRBD1 covers 9 bases. J gave up 10 bases and V 1 base, and 11 bases lay outside the gene matches. The germline V gene encodes CDR1 SEHNR and CDR2 FQNEAQ (reference sequence). The CDR3 runs to 17 residues.

This sequence joins TRBV4-1 and TRBJ1-2; no clear D gene. V was clipped by 0 bases and J by 3 bases, with 11 bases between them. Germline V gene data show CDR1 as MGHRA and CDR2 as YSYEKL. CDR3 length: 15 amino acids. Here the CDR3 reads CASSQDPGWDYGYTF. CDR3 DNA: TGCGCCAGCAGCCAAGATCCGGGCTGGGACTATGGCTACACCTTC.

This clonotype showed up many times. This sequence joins TRBV12-3 or TRBV12-4 and TRBJ1-6, with TRBD1 matching 7 bases. The CDR3 sequence is 14 residues long. The V gene end was trimmed by 1 base and the J gene end by 15 bases; junction bases not matched to a gene: 9. DNA of the CDR3: TGTGCCAGCAGTTTAGGGACGACAGGGAATAACCTCCACTTT. This codes for CASSLGTTGNNLHF.

This clonotype occurred a few times. The V gene is TRBV12-3 or TRBV12-4, the J gene TRBJ1-5, with TRBD1 matching over 7 bases. The CDR3 consists of 15 residues. Trimming cost V 5 bases and J 7 bases; bases outside gene matches: 11. The DNA for the CDR3 is TGTGCCAGCAGTCCGACAGGGCGGTGGGAACAGCCCCAGCATTTT. It is translated as CASSPTGRWEQPQHF.

This clonotype was seen a handful of times. The gene calls are TRBV6-1 and TRBJ1-2; 7 positions match TRBD1. This CDR3 spans 11 amino acids. Germline V gives CDR1 MNHNS, CDR2 SASEGT. V was pared by 5 bases and J by 8 bases, with 2 bases of the junction left unmatched. The DNA of the CDR3 is TGTGCCAGCAGTACAGGGGAGGGCTACACCTTC. Translation gives CASSTGEGYTF.

This clonotype was counted ten times or more. V is TRBV11-2 and J is TRBJ1-2; TRBD1 aligns across 11 bases. This CDR3 region has 17 residues. The V gene's germline CDR1 is SGHAT and CDR2 FQNNGV. V dropped 8 bases and J dropped 7; count of bases not matched to a gene: 18. The CDR3 nucleotides are TGTGCCAGCTCCACAATACGGAAAGGACAGGGGGCAAGTGGCTACACCTTC. Residues: CASSTIRKGQGASGYTF.

This clonotype was counted a few times. The J gene is TRBJ1-1, the V gene TRBV5-1; D is ambiguous. This CDR3 has 16 residues. The germline V gene has CDR1 SGHRS and CDR2 YFSETQ. Deletions cut 0 bases from V and 1 base from J, with 13 bases between. The CDR3 spells CASSLEDPWSNTEAFF. The CDR3 DNA reads as TGCGCCAGCAGCTTGGAGGATCCCTGGTCGAACACTGAAGCTTTCTTT.

The chain is built from TRBV20-1 and TRBJ2-1; 8 bases line up with TRBD1. The CDR3 extends over 17 amino acids. Unmatched junction bases numbered 18, after V lost 3 bases and J lost 8 bases. CDR1 and CDR2 from the germline V gene are DFQATT and SNEGSKA (reference sequence). The chain's CDR3 is CSASDGQGTGRLYEQFF. The CDR3, as DNA: TGCAGTGCTAGCGACGGACAGGGTACGGGGCGGCTGTATGAGCAGTTCTTC.

CDR3 amino acids: CASSLGDRVWKETQYF. In DNA form, the CDR3 reads TGTGCCAGCAGCTTAGGGGACAGGGTCTGGAAAGAGACCCAGTACTTC. This chain uses TRBV11-2 with TRBJ2-5, with 9 bases matching TRBD1. Germline V gene data show CDR1 as SGHAT and CDR2 as FQNNGV. This CDR3 contains 16 residues. The J segment lost 3 bases and the V segment lost 1 base, leaving 6 bases of the junction unmatched.

In its sample, this clonotype was seen many times. The rearrangement uses TRBV11-2 and TRBJ1-2; maybe TRBD1 (5 bases). The ends were cut back, 6 bases at V and 4 bases at J, with 15 bases in the middle. The CDR3 runs to 14 residues. The germline V gene encodes CDR1 SGHAT and CDR2 FQNNGV. CDR3 sequence (DNA): TGTGCCAGCAGTTTCGCGGGGCTCGGCTATGGCTACACCTTC. The encoded protein is CASSFAGLGYGYTF.